These 27 T cell receptor beta chains were all obtained from the same sample, sequenced in a study of CD8+CD57+ T cells in acquired aplastic anemia (dated 2018 in TCRdb). Expansion of CD8+CD57+ cells had been shown by flow cytometry in the patients chosen for sequencing. The instrument given in TCRdb is Illumina HiSeq 2000. Genomic DNA was used as template for profiling of TCR beta VDJ combinations and CDR3 sequences. TCRdb trimmed the raw reads at Q25, called clones with MiXCR and kept productive beta chains. Entries that share a CDR3 protein sequence are merged under the most common genes and DNA. The table for this sample lists about 160,000 distinct CDR3 sequences; around 47% of them were counted only once. In total, the top ten clones hold under 3.5% of the sample. Sequenced material: sorted CD4+, CD8+, or CD8+CD57+ T cells (not recorded which) from PBMCs. Receptor source: a human donor with aplastic anemia.

The chain recombines TRBV2 with TRBJ2-7, with unresolved D. CDR1 is SNHLY, CDR2 FYNNEI, per germline. CDR3 length: 11 amino acids. The V and J ends lost 6 bases and 3 bases respectively, with 6 bases between them. In nucleotides, the CDR3 is TGTGCCAGCAGGATCGACTACGAGCAGTACTTC. Its translation is CASRIDYEQYF.

The CDR3 sequence: CAGRPRGGSYEQYF. The CDR3 DNA follows: TGCGCCGGCCGTCCGCGGGGGGGGAGTTATGAGCAGTACTTC. This chain joins TRBV5-1 and TRBJ2-7; 9 bases agree with TRBD2. V gave up 10 bases and J gave up 7 bases; unmatched junction bases: 15. The CDR3 totals 14 residues. Germline CDR1 is SGHRS and CDR2 is YFSETQ.

The V and J genes are TRBV10-3 and TRBJ2-5; D may match TRBD1 or TRBD2 (6 bases each). In germline, CDR1 is ENHRY, CDR2 SYGVKD. V dropped 9 bases and J dropped 5 bases, with 10 bases sitting between them. This CDR3 comprises 11 residues. CDR3 amino acids: CAMGGGETQYF. The CDR3 DNA is TGTGCCATGGGGGGCGGGGAGACCCAGTACTTC.

In its sample, this clonotype was seen a few times. Given a much more abundant clone one base away, this may be a read error. The gene calls are TRBV3-1 and TRBJ2-7; D tentatively reads TRBD1 or TRBD2 (5 bases each). CDR1 and CDR2 from the germline V gene are LGHDT and YNNKEL (reference sequence). Between the trimmed V and J ends, which lost 6 bases and 3 bases, there was a span of 15 bases. This CDR3 comprises 14 residues. The CDR3 spells CASSYDLGVYEQYF. In DNA, the CDR3 is TGTGCCAGCAGTTACGACCTGGGGGTCTACGAGCAGTACTTC.

This clonotype was counted ten times or more. The chain couples TRBV20-1 to TRBJ2-5, with 9 positions matching TRBD2. J gave up 2 bases and V 3 bases, and 4 bases lay outside the gene matches. CDR3 size: 14 residues. Germline assignment: CDR1 DFQATT and CDR2 SNEGSKA (reference sequence). CDR3 protein: CSARRGGRQETQYF. For the CDR3, the DNA is TGCAGTGCTAGGCGGGGGGGGCGGCAAGAGACCCAGTACTTC.

This clonotype appeared many times. The DNA for the CDR3 is TGTGCCAGCAGAACGACAGGGCTTGGGGGGACCCAGTACTTC. The encoded protein is CASRTTGLGGTQYF. The chain couples TRBV6-2 or TRBV6-3 to TRBJ2-5; 7 nucleotides agree with TRBD1. CDR3 length: 14 amino acids. Germline lookup yields CDR1 MNHEY and CDR2 SVGEGT. After removal of 6 bases from V and 7 bases from J, the junction contained 11 bases not matched to a gene.

The chain employs TRBV11-2 and TRBJ2-3, with 7 bases aligning to TRBD2. The V gene end was trimmed by 5 bases and the J gene end by 3 bases; junction bases not matched to a gene: 11. The CDR3 runs 16 residues. The V gene's germline CDR1 is SGHAT and CDR2 FQNNGV. The CDR3 nucleotides read TGTGCCAGCAGCCCGAACGCGGGGGTGAGGACAGATACGCAGTATTTT. Translation: CASSPNAGVRTDTQYF.

This clonotype was seen many times. The V and J genes are TRBV29-1 and TRBJ1-2; D is unresolved. This CDR3 contains 13 residues. Germline loops: CDR1 SQVTM, CDR2 ANQGSEA. V was shortened by 3 bases and J by 5 bases, with 13 bases between the two germline ends. The CDR3: CSVEDVEIYGYTF. In DNA form, the CDR3 reads TGCAGCGTTGAGGACGTGGAGATATATGGCTACACCTTC.

V and J are TRBV29-1 and TRBJ2-6; D is uncertain. The V gene's germline CDR1 is SQVTM and CDR2 ANQGSEA. The CDR3 has 8 amino acids. Trimming removed 1 base at V and 19 bases at J, with 5 bases between. CDR3 nucleotides: TGCAGCGTTGAAGCCCTTACTTTC. Its protein is CSVEALTF.

The chain uses TRBV15 and TRBJ2-5; 8 positions agree with TRBD2. Germline V gene data show CDR1 as LNHNV and CDR2 as YYDKDF (reference sequence). V was pared by 8 bases and J by 2 bases, with 13 bases of the junction left unmatched. The length of the CDR3 is 16 residues. CDR3 nucleotide sequence: TGTGCCACCGGTCCTGGCAGCCGGGGGGGTCAAGAGACCCAGTACTTC. Amino acids: CATGPGSRGGQETQYF. The full variable domain, in which reference TRBV15 and TRBJ2-5 provide the parts outside the CDR3, is DAMVIQNPRYQVTQFGKPVTLSCSQTLNHNVMYWYQQKSSQAPKLLFHYYDKDFNNEADTPDNFQSRRPNTSFCFLDIRSPGLGDTAMYLCATGPGSRGGQETQYFGPGTRLLVL.

This clonotype has only a few counts. This rearrangement joins TRBV2 to TRBJ1-5; 7 bases are shared with TRBD1. This CDR3 has 15 amino acids. CDR1 is SNHLY, CDR2 FYNNEI, per germline. V was pared by 7 bases and J by 5 bases, with 11 bases of the junction left unmatched. CDR3 region: CASKRDSQDYQPQHF. CDR3 DNA: TGTGCCAGCAAAAGGGACAGTCAGGACTATCAGCCCCAGCATTTT.

Relative to its sample, this clonotype is medium-sized. The J gene is TRBJ2-3, the V gene TRBV29-1, with TRBD2 matching 7 bases. CDR3 length: 16 amino acids. In germline, CDR1 is SQVTM, CDR2 ANQGSEA. V lost 6 bases to trimming and J lost 5 bases; unmatched junction nucleotides: 17. This CDR3 reads CSVDTLGGAGQDTQYF. CDR3 coding DNA: TGCAGCGTGGACACCCTGGGAGGGGCCGGTCAAGATACGCAGTATTTT.

This chain joins TRBV7-3 and TRBJ2-1; D perhaps matches TRBD1 (6 bases). This CDR3 has 15 amino acids. The germline CDR1 and CDR2 sequences are SGHTA and FQGTGA. V was trimmed by 2 bases and J by 4 bases, leaving 12 bases between them. CDR3 in amino acids: CASSLFEGEYNEQFF. CDR3 in DNA: TGTGCCAGCAGCTTATTCGAGGGGGAGTACAATGAGCAGTTCTTC.

Regarding this clonotype: With a much larger clone just one base away, this may be a read error. The genes are TRBV6-5 and TRBJ1-1, with D unresolved. Between the trimmed V and J ends, which lost 5 bases and 4 bases, there was a span of 8 bases. The CDR3 has 12 residues. Germline V gives CDR1 MNHEY, CDR2 SVGAGI. CDR3 DNA: TGTGCCAGCAGTACGGTGGGCACTGAAGCTTTCTTT. This sequence encodes CASSTVGTEAFF.

The V gene is TRBV5-8, the J gene TRBJ1-3; 7 bases fit TRBD1. V lost 3 bases, J lost 0 bases, and 6 bases stayed unmatched. This CDR3 spans 16 amino acids. From germline, CDR1 is SGHTS and CDR2 YDEGEE. The CDR3 region is CASSWGQTNSGNTIYF. Written as DNA, the CDR3 is TGTGCCAGCAGCTGGGGACAGACAAACTCTGGAAACACCATATATTTT.

This clonotype was recorded many times. CDR3 nucleotide sequence: TGCGCCAGCAGCTTGGGGACAGTTGCAACTAATGAAAAACTGTTTTTT. It is translated as CASSLGTVATNEKLFF. V usage is TRBV5-1 and J usage is TRBJ1-4; a weak D match, TRBD1 (6 bases). From germline, CDR1 is SGHRS and CDR2 YFSETQ. Trimming took off 0 bases at V and 0 bases at J, with 9 bases between the two ends. This CDR3 is built from 16 residues. The whole variable domain, filled in from reference TRBV5-1 and TRBJ1-4, reads KAGVTQTPRYLIKTRGQQVTLSCSPISGHRSVSWYQQTPGQGLQFLFEYFSETQRNKGNFPGRFSGRQFSNSRSEMNVSTLELGDSALYLCASSLGTVATNEKLFFGSGTQLSVL.

This clonotype was seen more than once but under ten times. The gene calls are TRBV25-1 and TRBJ2-2, with 9 bases that match TRBD2. J was trimmed by 0 bases and V by 5 bases; bases with no gene match: 10. CDR1 and CDR2 from the germline V gene are MGHDK and SYGVNS. The CDR3 extends over 18 amino acids. CDR3 region: CASSQGGSGRPNTGELFF. The DNA for the CDR3 is TGTGCCAGCAGTCAGGGGGGAAGCGGGAGGCCGAACACCGGGGAGCTGTTTTTT.

The V gene is TRBV27, the J gene TRBJ1-1, with 10 bases aligning to TRBD1. The V segment lost 6 bases and the J segment 3 bases; nucleotides outside the gene matches: 7. Germline assignment: CDR1 MNHEY and CDR2 SMNVEV (reference sequence). The CDR3 sequence is 15 residues long. The CDR3 coding sequence is TGTGCCAGCAGACGACAGGGGGCTTGGGACACTGAAGCTTTCTTT. Its translation is CASRRQGAWDTEAFF.

This clonotype occurred many times. This chain links TRBV6-5 with TRBJ2-3; 7 nucleotides align to TRBD2. From germline, CDR1 is MNHEY and CDR2 SVGAGI. Trimming at V came to 5 bases and at J to 4 bases, leaving 9 bases not matched to a gene. The CDR3 covers 15 residues. The CDR3, as DNA: TGTGCCAGCAGTCCGGGGAGGGTGATGCCAGATACGCAGTATTTT. It codes for CASSPGRVMPDTQYF.

This clonotype was counted a single time. A much larger clone differs by one base, so this may be a read error. The genes are TRBV6-2 or TRBV6-3 and TRBJ1-5; D not certain. CDR3 size: 15 residues. The germline V gene encodes CDR1 MNHEY and CDR2 SVGEGT. This CDR3 is CASSYVPRSNQPRHF. For the CDR3, the DNA is TGTGCCAGCAGTTACGTGCCCAGGTCCAATCAGCCCCGGCATTTT.

This clonotype has ten or more counts. The chain joins TRBV6-5 to TRBJ1-4; maybe TRBD1 (5 bases). Trimming shortened V by 2 bases and J by 2 bases, and 9 bases separated the two germline ends. This CDR3 region has 15 residues. CDR1 and CDR2 (germline): MNHEY, SVGAGI. CDR3 region: CASSYPGSTNEKLFF. The CDR3 nucleotides read TGTGCCAGCAGTTACCCAGGGAGCACTAATGAAAAACTGTTTTTT.

The V call is TRBV9, the J call TRBJ2-4; 9 bases are shared with TRBD2. Germline CDR1 is SGDLS and CDR2 is YYNGEE. V gave up 5 bases and J gave up 15 bases; unmatched junction bases: 0. The CDR3 has 9 amino acids. Here the CDR3 reads CASRLAGYF. CDR3 DNA sequence: TGTGCCAGCAGACTAGCGGGGTACTTC.

This clonotype has only a few counts. The V call is TRBV18, the J call TRBJ2-5; the D is unclear. CDR1 is KGHSH and CDR2 is LQKENI in the germline V gene. This CDR3 is built from 14 residues. The V end was cut by 1 base, the J end by 6 bases, with 12 bases between. The CDR3 protein is CASSPRARGQTQYF. CDR3 DNA sequence: TGTGCCAGCTCACCACGGGCCCGAGGTCAGACCCAGTACTTC.

This clonotype occurred many times. V gene TRBV12-3 or TRBV12-4 combines with J gene TRBJ2-3; D perhaps matches TRBD2 (5 bases). The CDR3 has 13 amino acids. Trimming left V 6 bases short and J 4 bases short, with 11 bases between. The CDR3 sequence: CASSLDGADTQYF. The CDR3 DNA follows: TGTGCCAGCAGCCTGGACGGGGCAGATACGCAGTATTTT.

The rearrangement uses TRBV5-1 and TRBJ1-4; 8 bases are a match to TRBD1. The CDR3 is 15 residues long. CDR1 and CDR2 from the germline V gene are SGHRS and YFSETQ. V dropped 2 bases and J dropped 7; count of bases not matched to a gene: 7. The DNA for the CDR3 is TGCGCCAGCAGCTTTCAGGGGGCCCAGGGTGAAAAACTGTTTTTT. Translated: CASSFQGAQGEKLFF.

CDR3 sequence: CASSPGTGDTQYF. Written as DNA, the CDR3 is TGTGCCAGCAGTCCCGGGACAGGGGATACGCAGTATTTT. The chain recombines TRBV12-3 or TRBV12-4 with TRBJ2-3, with 9 bases fitting TRBD1. Trimming at V came to 5 bases and at J to 6 bases, leaving 3 bases not matched to a gene. The CDR3 has 13 residues.

This clonotype was seen repeatedly, ten times or more. The chain is built from TRBV12-3 or TRBV12-4 and TRBJ1-2; TRBD1 might be the D (6 bases). The CDR3 length is 15 residues. V shed 2 bases and J shed 6 bases, with 16 bases lying between them. The CDR3 loop reads CASSLRETGLNGYTF. For the CDR3, the DNA is TGTGCCAGCAGTTTAAGGGAAACAGGGCTGAATGGCTACACCTTC.